One sample yielded the 19 T cell receptor beta chains listed below, sequenced in a study of blood T cell repertoires in COVID-19. Libraries were prepared by immunoSEQ multiplex PCR; TCRdb keeps only in-frame clonotypes and omits some of them. This repertoire shows around 300,000 clones, about 88% found once; its top ten account for 2.5% to 3%. The sequencing input was PBMCs or T cells enriched from blood (not recorded which). The receptors here all came from a woman aged 45-60 years who had recovered from COVID-19.

V usage is TRBV19 and J usage is TRBJ1-5; 11 bases align to TRBD1. CDR3 size: 18 residues. The J segment lost 0 bases and the V segment lost 4 bases, leaving 8 bases of the junction unmatched. Germline values: CDR1 LNHDA, CDR2 SQIVND (reference sequence). CDR3 sequence reads: CASSRTGTGGGSNQPQHF. Here the CDR3 DNA reads TGTGCCAGTAGTAGGACCGGGACAGGGGGGGGTAGCAATCAGCCCCAGCATTTT.

The chain employs TRBV4-3 and TRBJ2-3, with TRBD2 matching 9 bases. CDR1 and CDR2 (germline): LGHNA, YSLEER. CDR3 length: 15 residues. V was pared by 8 bases and J by 4 bases, with 10 bases of the junction left unmatched. The CDR3 here is CASGDQAGGPDTQYF. In DNA form, the CDR3 reads TGCGCCAGCGGGGACCAAGCGGGAGGTCCAGATACGCAGTATTTT.

The rearrangement uses TRBV11-2 and TRBJ2-7; 8 bases match TRBD1. This CDR3 has 14 amino acids. The J segment lost 6 bases and the V segment lost 5 bases, leaving 9 bases of the junction unmatched. Germline-derived CDR1 and CDR2 are SGHAT and FQNNGV. As DNA, the CDR3 is TGTGCCAGCAGCCCCAGACAGGGGACGGCCGAGCAGTACTTC. It yields the protein CASSPRQGTAEQYF. Combining the CDR3 with reference TRBV11-2 and TRBJ2-7 gives the whole variable domain EAGVAQSPRYKIIEKRQSVAFWCNPISGHATLYWYQQILGQGPKLLIQFQNNGVVDDSQLPKDRFSAERLKGVDSTLKIQPAKLEDSAVYLCASSPRQGTAEQYFGPGTRLTVT.

The V call is TRBV7-9, the J call TRBJ1-4, with TRBD1 matching 7 bases. After removal of 5 bases from V and 8 bases from J, the junction contained 8 bases not matched to a gene. From germline, CDR1 is SEHNR and CDR2 FQNEAQ (reference sequence). The CDR3 spans 14 residues. The CDR3 region is CASSTRQGGEKLFF. DNA of the CDR3: TGTGCCAGCAGCACAAGACAGGGTGGGGAAAAACTGTTTTTT.

The chain is built from TRBV10-3 and TRBJ2-1; D is undetermined. Trimming took off 3 bases at V and 7 bases at J, with 7 bases between the two ends. CDR1 ENHRY and CDR2 SYGVKD come from the germline V gene. CDR3 length equals 12 residues. The CDR3 here is CAISDPVNEQFF. CDR3 coding DNA: TGTGCCATCAGTGACCCAGTAAATGAGCAGTTCTTC.

In this sample, this clone turned up a few times. The CDR3 is CASSVAGTSTDTQYF. For the CDR3, the DNA is TGTGCCAGTAGTGTCGCGGGGACTAGCACAGATACGCAGTATTTT. The genes are TRBV19 and TRBJ2-3, with D perhaps TRBD2 (6 bases). Trimming took 5 bases from V and 0 from J, leaving 12 bases between them. In germline, CDR1 is LNHDA, CDR2 SQIVND (reference sequence). The CDR3 sequence is 15 residues long.

The chain uses TRBV7-3 and TRBJ2-1; 9 bases line up with TRBD1. In germline, CDR1 is SGHTA, CDR2 FQGTGA. There are 15 residues in the CDR3. V was clipped by 5 bases and J by 4 bases; unmatched bases: 6. The CDR3 here is CASSPGQGKYNEQFF. CDR3 in DNA: TGTGCCAGCAGCCCCGGACAGGGGAAATACAATGAGCAGTTCTTC. Together with reference TRBV7-3 and TRBJ2-1, the CDR3 gives the full variable domain: GAGVSQTPSNKVTEKGKYVELRCDPISGHTALYWYRQSLGQGPEFLIYFQGTGAADDSGLPNDRFFAVRPEGSVSTLKIQRTERGDSAVYLCASSPGQGKYNEQFFGPGTRLTVL.

V usage is TRBV7-2 and J usage is TRBJ2-5; 7 positions agree with TRBD1. CDR3 length: 15 residues. V lost 4 bases and J lost 0; bases outside the gene matches: 5. Germline lookup yields CDR1 SGHTA and CDR2 FQGNSA. The CDR3 loop is CASSSGQSYQETQYF. The CDR3 DNA follows: TGTGCCAGCAGCTCGGGACAGTCGTACCAAGAGACCCAGTACTTC.

This clone was observed a few times. The rearrangement links TRBV6-2 or TRBV6-3 to TRBJ1-1; D unresolved. The CDR3 loop spans 14 amino acids. V dropped 5 bases and J dropped 5 bases, with 15 bases sitting between them. Germline lookup yields CDR1 MNHEY and CDR2 SVGEGT. CDR3 DNA sequence: TGTGCCAGCAGTCTGACGGACGGAGGGACTGAAGCTTTCTTT. It encodes CASSLTDGGTEAFF.

The chain is built from TRBV15 and TRBJ1-2; no reliable D call. Germline CDR1 reads LNHNV; CDR2 reads YYDKDF (reference sequence). V lost 0 bases and J 1 base, leaving 9 bases between the germline ends. CDR3 length: 15 residues. CDR3 sequence: CATSRDLADNYGYTF. The CDR3, as DNA: TGTGCCACCAGCAGAGATCTTGCAGATAACTATGGCTACACCTTC.

The genes are TRBV19 and TRBJ2-1; TRBD1 matches at 9 bases. CDR3 size: 14 residues. The trim removed 6 bases at V and 6 bases at J, leaving 6 bases unmatched. Germline V gives CDR1 LNHDA, CDR2 SQIVND (reference sequence). The CDR3 nucleotides read TGTGCCAGTAGACAGGGGGCTGTCGGCAATGAGCAGTTCTTC. Protein: CASRQGAVGNEQFF.

The V gene is TRBV18, the J gene TRBJ2-1; 12 bases are shared with TRBD2. Germline trimming cut 5 bases from V and 0 bases from J; bases unmatched to any gene: 5. The CDR3 has 17 amino acids. Per the germline V gene, CDR1 is KGHSH and CDR2 is LQKENI. The CDR3 loop reads CASSELAGGGSYNEQFF. For the CDR3, the DNA is TGTGCCAGCTCAGAACTAGCGGGAGGAGGCTCCTACAATGAGCAGTTCTTC.

The chain links TRBV7-3 to TRBJ2-3; tentatively, D is TRBD2 (6 bases). This CDR3 region has 15 residues. V was trimmed by 5 bases and J by 0 bases, leaving 12 bases between them. In germline, CDR1 is SGHTA, CDR2 FQGTGA. This CDR3 reads CASSAGRLSTDTQYF. Written as DNA, the CDR3 is TGTGCCAGCAGCGCGGGACGGCTAAGCACAGATACGCAGTATTTT. Variable domain in full (rest from reference TRBV7-3 and TRBJ2-3): GAGVSQTPSNKVTEKGKYVELRCDPISGHTALYWYRQSLGQGPEFLIYFQGTGAADDSGLPNDRFFAVRPEGSVSTLKIQRTERGDSAVYLCASSAGRLSTDTQYFGPGTRLTVL.

The chain is built from TRBV28 and TRBJ2-7; 8 nucleotides line up with TRBD1. The CDR3 consists of 15 residues. V shed 0 bases, J shed 3 bases, and the junction held 4 bases outside the gene matches. Germline CDR1 and CDR2: MDHEN and SYDVKM. CDR3 nucleotides: TGTGCCAGCAGTTTATGGGACAGGGTGAACTACGAGCAGTACTTC. Its translation is CASSLWDRVNYEQYF.

This clone was observed a few times. The chain uses TRBV18 and TRBJ1-2; TRBD1 aligns across 8 bases. V was pared by 3 bases and J by 4 bases, with 13 bases of the junction left unmatched. The CDR3 is made up of 17 amino acids. Looked up from germline, CDR1 is KGHSH and CDR2 is LQKENI. This CDR3 reads CASSPARQGPATYGYTF. CDR3 DNA: TGTGCCAGCTCACCGGCGAGACAGGGGCCGGCTACCTATGGCTACACCTTC.

The genes are TRBV5-1 and TRBJ1-4; no firm D call. Germline CDR1 is SGHRS and CDR2 is YFSETQ. This CDR3 has 15 amino acids. The V gene lost 2 bases and the J gene lost 0 bases, with 8 bases spanning the gap. The CDR3 DNA is TGCGCCAGCAGCTTAACAAGTGCAACTAATGAAAAACTGTTTTTT. Translation gives CASSLTSATNEKLFF.

The chain has TRBV11-2 and TRBJ2-5; possibly TRBD2 for D (6 bases). CDR3 length: 16 residues. Germline loops: CDR1 SGHAT, CDR2 FQNNGV. V was clipped by 1 base and J by 1 base, with 13 bases between them. As DNA, the CDR3 is TGTGCCAGCAGCTTAGTGCGGGGTAGTATCCAAGAGACCCAGTACTTC. This sequence encodes CASSLVRGSIQETQYF.

The count of this clone is one. The genes are TRBV14 and TRBJ1-6; TRBD1 aligns across 8 bases. Germline CDR1 and CDR2: SGHDN and FVKESK. Trimming took 3 bases from V and 8 from J; bases not matched to a gene: 9. CDR3 length equals 16 residues. In nucleotides, the CDR3 is TGTGCCAGCAGCCATGACACCGGGACAGGTTATTCACCCCTCCACTTT. It is translated as CASSHDTGTGYSPLHF.

This clone was recorded once. DNA of the CDR3: TGTGCCAGCAATGGACAGGGTGACACTGAAGCTTTCTTT. It encodes CASNGQGDTEAFF. The chain recombines TRBV6-4 with TRBJ1-1; 8 bases line up with TRBD1. The trim removed 7 bases at V and 3 bases at J, leaving 4 bases unmatched. Looked up from germline, CDR1 is MRHNA and CDR2 is SNTAGT. The CDR3 length is 13 residues.